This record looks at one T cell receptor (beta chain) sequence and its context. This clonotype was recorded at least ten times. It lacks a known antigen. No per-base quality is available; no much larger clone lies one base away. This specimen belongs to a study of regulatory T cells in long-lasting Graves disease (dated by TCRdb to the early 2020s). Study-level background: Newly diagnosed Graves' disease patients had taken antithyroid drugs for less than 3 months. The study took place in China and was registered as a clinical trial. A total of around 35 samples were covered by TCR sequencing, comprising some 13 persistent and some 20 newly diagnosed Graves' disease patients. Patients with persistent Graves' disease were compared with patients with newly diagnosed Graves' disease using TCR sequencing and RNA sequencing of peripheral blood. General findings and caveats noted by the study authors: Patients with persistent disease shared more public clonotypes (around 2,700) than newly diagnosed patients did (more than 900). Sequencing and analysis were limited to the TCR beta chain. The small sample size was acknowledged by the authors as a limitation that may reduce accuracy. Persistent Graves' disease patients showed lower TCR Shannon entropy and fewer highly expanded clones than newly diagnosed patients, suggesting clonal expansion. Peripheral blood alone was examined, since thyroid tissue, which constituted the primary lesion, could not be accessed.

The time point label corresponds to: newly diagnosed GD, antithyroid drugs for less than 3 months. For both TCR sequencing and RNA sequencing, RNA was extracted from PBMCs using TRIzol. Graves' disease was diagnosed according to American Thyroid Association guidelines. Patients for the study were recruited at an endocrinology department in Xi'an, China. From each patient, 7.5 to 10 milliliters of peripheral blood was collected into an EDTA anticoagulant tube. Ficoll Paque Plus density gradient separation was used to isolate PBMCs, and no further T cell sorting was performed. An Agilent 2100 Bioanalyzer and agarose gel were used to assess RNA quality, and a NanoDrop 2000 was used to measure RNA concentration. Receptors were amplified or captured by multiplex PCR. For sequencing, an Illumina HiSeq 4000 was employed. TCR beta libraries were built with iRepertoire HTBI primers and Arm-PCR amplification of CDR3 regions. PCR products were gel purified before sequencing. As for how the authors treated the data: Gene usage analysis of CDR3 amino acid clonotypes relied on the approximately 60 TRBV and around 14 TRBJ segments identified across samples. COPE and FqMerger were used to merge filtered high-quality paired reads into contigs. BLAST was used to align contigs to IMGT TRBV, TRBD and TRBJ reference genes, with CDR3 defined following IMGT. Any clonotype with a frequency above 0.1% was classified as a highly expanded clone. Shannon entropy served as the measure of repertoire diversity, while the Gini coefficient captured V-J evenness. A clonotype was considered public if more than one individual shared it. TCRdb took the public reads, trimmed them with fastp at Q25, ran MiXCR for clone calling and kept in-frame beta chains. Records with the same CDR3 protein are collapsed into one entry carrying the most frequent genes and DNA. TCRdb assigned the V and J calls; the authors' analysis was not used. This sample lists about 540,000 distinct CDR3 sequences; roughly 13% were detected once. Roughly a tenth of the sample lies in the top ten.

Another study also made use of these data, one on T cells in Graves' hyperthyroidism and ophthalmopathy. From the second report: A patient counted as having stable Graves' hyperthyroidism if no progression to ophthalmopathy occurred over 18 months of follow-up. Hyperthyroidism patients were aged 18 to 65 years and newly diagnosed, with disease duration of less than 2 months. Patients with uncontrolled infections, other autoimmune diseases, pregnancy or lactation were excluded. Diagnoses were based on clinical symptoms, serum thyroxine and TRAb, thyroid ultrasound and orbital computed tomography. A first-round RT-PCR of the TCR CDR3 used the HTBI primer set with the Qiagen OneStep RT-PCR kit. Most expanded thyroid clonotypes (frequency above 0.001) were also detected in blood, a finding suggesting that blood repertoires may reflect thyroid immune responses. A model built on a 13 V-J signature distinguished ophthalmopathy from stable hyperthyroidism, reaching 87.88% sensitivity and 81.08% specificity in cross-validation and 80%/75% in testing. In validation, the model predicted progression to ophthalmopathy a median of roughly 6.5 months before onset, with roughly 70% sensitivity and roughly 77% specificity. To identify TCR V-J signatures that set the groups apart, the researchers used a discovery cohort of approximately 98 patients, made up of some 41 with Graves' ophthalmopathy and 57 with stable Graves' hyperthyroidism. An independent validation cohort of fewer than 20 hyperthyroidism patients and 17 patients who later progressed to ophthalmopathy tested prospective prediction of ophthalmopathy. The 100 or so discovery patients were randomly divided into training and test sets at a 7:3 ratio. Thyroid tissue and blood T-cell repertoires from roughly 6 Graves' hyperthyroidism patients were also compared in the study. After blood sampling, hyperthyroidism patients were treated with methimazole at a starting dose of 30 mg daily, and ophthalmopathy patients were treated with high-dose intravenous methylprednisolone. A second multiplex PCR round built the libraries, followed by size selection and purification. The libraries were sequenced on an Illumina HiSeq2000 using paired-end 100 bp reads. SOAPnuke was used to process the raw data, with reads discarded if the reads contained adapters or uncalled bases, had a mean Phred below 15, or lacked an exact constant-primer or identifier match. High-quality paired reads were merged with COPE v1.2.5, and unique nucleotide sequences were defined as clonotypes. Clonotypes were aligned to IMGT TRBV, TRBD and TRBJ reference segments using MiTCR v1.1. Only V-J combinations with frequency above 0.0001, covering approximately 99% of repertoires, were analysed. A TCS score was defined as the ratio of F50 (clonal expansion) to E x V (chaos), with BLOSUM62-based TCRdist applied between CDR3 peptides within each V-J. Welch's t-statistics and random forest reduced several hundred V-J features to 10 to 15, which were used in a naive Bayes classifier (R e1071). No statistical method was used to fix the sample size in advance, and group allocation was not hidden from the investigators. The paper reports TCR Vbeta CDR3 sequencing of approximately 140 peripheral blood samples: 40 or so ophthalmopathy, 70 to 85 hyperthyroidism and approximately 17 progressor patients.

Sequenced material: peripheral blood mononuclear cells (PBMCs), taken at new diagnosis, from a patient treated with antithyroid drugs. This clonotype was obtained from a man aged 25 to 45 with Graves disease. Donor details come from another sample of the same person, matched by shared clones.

This receptor has the CDR3 CSVSDGWGENEQFF. The sequence in DNA is TGCAGCGTTTCGGACGGTTGGGGGGAGAATGAGCAGTTCTTC. Recombination joined TRBV29-1 with TRBJ2-1, and perhaps TRBD2 as D gene, on 6 matching bases. The CDR3 covers 14 residues, taking in both the cysteine and the phenylalanine. The kept DNA is CDR3 alone, 42 bases in frame from the first base. The germline V gene yields SQVTM for CDR1 and ANQGSEA for CDR2. V drops 5 bases and J drops 7 bases, leaving 18 bases in between.